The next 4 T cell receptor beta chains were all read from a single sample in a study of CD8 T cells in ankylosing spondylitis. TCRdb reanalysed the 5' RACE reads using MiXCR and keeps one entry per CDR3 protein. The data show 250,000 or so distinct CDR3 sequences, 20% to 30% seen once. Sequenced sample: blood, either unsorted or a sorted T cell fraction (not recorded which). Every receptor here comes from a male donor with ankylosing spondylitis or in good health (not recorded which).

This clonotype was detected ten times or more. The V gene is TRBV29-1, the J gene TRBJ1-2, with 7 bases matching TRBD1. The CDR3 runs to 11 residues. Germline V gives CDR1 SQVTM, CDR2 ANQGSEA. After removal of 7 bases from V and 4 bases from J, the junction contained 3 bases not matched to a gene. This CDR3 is CSAWDSYGYTF. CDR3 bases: TGCAGCGCATGGGACAGCTATGGCTACACCTTC.

The DNA for the CDR3 is TGCAGCGTTGCAACAGGGGCACAGAAGGACGAGCAGTACTTC. As protein: CSVATGAQKDEQYF. This sequence joins TRBV29-1 and TRBJ2-7, with 7 bases aligning to TRBD1. J gave up 5 bases and V 4 bases, and 11 bases lay outside the gene matches. There are 14 residues in the CDR3. Germline lookup yields CDR1 SQVTM and CDR2 ANQGSEA.

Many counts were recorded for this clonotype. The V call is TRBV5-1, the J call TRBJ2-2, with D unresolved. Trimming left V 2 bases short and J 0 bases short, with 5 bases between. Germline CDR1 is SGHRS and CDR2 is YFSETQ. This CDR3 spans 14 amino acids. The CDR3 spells CASSFGSNTGELFF. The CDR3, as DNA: TGCGCCAGCAGCTTTGGCTCGAACACCGGGGAGCTGTTTTTT.

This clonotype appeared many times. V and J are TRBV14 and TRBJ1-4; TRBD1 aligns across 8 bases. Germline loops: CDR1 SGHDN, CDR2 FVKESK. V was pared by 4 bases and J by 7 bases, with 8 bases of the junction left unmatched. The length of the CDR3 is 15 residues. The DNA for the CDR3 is TGTGCCAGCAGCCCTACCAGGGGGCCAGTTGAAAAACTGTTTTTT. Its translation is CASSPTRGPVEKLFF.